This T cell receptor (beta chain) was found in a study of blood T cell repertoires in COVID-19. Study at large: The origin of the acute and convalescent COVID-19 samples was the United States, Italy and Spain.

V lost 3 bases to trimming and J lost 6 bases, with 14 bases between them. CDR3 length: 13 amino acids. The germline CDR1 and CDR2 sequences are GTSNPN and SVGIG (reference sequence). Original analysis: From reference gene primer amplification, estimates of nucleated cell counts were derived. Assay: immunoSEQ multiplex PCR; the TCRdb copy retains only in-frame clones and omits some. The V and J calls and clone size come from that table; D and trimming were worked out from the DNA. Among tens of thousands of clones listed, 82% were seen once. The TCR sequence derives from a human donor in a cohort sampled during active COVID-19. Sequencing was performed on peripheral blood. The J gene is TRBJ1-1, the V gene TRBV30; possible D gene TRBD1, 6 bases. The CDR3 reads CAWSPGVEAEAFF. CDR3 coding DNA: TGTGCCTGGAGCCCAGGGGTCGAGGCTGAAGCTTTCTTT. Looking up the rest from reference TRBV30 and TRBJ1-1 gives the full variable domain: SQTIHQWPATLVQPVGSPLSLECTVEGTSNPNLYWYRQAAGRGLQLLFYSVGIGQISSEVPQNLSASRPQDRQFILSSKKLLLSDSGFYLCAWSPGVEAEAFFGQGTRLTVV.